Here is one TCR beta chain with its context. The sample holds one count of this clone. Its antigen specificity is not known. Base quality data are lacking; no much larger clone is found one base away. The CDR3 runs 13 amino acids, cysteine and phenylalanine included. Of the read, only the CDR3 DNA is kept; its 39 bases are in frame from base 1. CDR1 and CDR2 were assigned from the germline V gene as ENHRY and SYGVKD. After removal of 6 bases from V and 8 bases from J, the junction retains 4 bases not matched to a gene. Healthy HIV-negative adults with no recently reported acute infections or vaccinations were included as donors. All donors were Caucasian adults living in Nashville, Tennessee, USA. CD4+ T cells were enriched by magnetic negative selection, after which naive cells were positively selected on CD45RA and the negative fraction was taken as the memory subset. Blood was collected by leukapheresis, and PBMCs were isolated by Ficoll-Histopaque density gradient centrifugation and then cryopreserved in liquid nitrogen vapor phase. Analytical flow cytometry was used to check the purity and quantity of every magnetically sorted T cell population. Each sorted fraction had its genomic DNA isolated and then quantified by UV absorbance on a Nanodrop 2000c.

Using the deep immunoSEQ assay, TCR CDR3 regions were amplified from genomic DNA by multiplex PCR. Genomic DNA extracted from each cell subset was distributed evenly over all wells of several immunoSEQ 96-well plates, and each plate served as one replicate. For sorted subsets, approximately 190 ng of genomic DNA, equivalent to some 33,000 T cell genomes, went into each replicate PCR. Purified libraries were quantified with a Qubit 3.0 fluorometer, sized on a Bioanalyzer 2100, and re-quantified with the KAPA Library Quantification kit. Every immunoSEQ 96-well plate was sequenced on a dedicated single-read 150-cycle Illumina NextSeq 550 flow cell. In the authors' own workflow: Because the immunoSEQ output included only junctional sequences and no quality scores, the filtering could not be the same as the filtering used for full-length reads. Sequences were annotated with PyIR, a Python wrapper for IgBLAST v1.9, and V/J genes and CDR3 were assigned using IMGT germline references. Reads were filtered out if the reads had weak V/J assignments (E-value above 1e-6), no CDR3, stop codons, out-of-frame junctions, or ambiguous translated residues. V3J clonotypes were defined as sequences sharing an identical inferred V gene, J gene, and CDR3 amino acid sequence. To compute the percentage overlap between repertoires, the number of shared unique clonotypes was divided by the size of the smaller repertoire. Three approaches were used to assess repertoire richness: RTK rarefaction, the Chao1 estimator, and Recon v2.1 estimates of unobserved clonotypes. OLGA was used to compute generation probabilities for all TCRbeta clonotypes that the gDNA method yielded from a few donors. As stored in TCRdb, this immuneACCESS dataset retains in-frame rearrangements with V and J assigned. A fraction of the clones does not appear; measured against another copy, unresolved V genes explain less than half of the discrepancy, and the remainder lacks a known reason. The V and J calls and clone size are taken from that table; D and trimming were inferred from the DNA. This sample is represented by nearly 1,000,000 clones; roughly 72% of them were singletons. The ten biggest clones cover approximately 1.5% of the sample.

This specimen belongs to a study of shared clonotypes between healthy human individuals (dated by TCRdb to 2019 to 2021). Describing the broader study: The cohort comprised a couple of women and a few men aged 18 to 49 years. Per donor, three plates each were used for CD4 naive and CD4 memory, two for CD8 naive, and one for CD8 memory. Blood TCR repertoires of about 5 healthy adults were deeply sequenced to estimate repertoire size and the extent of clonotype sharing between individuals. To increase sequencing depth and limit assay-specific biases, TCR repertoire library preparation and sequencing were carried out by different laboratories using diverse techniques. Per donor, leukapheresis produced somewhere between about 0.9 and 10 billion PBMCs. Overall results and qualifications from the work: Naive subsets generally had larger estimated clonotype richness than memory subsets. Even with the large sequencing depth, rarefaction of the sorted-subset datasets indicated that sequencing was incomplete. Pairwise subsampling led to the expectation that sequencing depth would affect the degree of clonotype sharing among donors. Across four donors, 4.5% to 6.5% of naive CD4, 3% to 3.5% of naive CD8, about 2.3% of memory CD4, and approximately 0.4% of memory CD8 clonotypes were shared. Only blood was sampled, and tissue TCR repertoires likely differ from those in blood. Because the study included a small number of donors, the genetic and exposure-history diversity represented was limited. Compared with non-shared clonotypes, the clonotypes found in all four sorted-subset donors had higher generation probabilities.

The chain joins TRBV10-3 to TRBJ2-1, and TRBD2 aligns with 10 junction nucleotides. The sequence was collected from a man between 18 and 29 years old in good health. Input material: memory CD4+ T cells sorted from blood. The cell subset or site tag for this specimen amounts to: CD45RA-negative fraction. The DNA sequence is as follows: TGTGCCATCAGCCAGCGGGGGGGCTATGAGCAGTTCTTC. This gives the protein CAISQRGGYEQFF.